This TCR beta chain derives from a study of T-cell memory formation after mild COVID-19. Study details: TCR clusters mostly belonged to single donors.

Concerning this clonotype itself: The antigen is undetermined.

TCRdb re-called the 5' RACE reads with MiXCR, one entry per CDR3 protein. The data show roughly 600,000 distinct CDR3 sequences, roughly 18% seen once. Trimming shortened V by 4 bases and J by 13 bases, and 26 bases separated the two germline ends. The CDR3 runs to 17 residues. Germline CDR1 MGHRA, CDR2 YSYEKL. Findings of the study overall: Memory cells collected pre-infection included some clones that later responded, suggesting cross-reactive memory joined.

The source material was PBMCs or a T cell subset sorted from them (not recorded which). This clonotype originated in an adult woman who had mild COVID-19 (a few samples of this study predate the infection). Cell type and time point are not known. The chain combines TRBV4-1 with TRBJ2-6; tentative D call: TRBD1 (6 bases). CDR3 sequence reads: CASSRVIGAGDPQVLTF. Written as DNA, the CDR3 is TGCGCCAGCAGCCGCGTCATCGGGGCAGGGGATCCCCAGGTCCTGACTTTC.